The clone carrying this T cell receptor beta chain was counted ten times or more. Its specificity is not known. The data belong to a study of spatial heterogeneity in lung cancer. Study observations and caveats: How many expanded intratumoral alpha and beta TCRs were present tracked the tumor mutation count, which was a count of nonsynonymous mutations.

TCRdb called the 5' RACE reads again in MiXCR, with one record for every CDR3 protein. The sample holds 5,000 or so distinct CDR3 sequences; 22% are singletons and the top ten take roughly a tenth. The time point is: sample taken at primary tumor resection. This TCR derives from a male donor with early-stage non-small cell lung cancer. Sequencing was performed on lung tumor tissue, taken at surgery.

The CDR3 region is CASSLVGSLTQYF. The CDR3 DNA is TGTGCCAGCAGCTTAGTCGGCTCCTTAACTCAGTACTTC. This sequence joins TRBV7-9 and TRBJ2-4; D is undetermined. This CDR3 region has 13 residues. The V end lost 1 base, the J end lost 12 bases, and 13 bases lay between the germline ends. The germline V gene encodes CDR1 SEHNR and CDR2 FQNEAQ (reference sequence). Combining the CDR3 with reference TRBV7-9 and TRBJ2-4 gives the whole variable domain DTGVSQNPRHKITKRGQNVTFRCDPISEHNRLYWYRQTLGQGPEFLTYFQNEAQLEKSRLLSDRFSAERPKGSFSTLEIQRTEQGDSAMYLCASSLVGSLTQYFGAGTRLSVL.